This T cell receptor (beta chain) was sequenced during a study of shared clonotypes between healthy human individuals. Whole-study context: Three plates each covered CD4 naive and memory; CD8 naive two, CD8 memory one. The study's findings and limits: All-four-donor shared clonotypes had higher generation probabilities than non-shared clonotypes did.

CDR1 and CDR2 from the germline V gene are MNHNY and SVGAGI (reference sequence). This CDR3 has 14 residues. Deletions cut 2 bases from V and 2 bases from J, with 7 bases between. As to this clone: The antigen is not known.

Genomic DNA of each subset was evenly split across several immunoSEQ plates. Clones were sequenced by immunoSEQ multiplex PCR, and TCRdb holds only the in-frame ones, with some missing. The sample yields roughly 330,000 clones, around two thirds seen once. The TCR sequence derives from a young man in good health. This chain joins TRBV6-6 and TRBJ1-5; D is unresolved. Sequencing input: memory CD4+ T cells sorted from blood. Subset in this sample: CD45RA-negative fraction. The CDR3 DNA follows: TGTGCCAGCAGTTACCTAGATCGCAATCAGCCCCAGCATTTT. It encodes CASSYLDRNQPQHF.